This T cell receptor (beta chain) stems from a study of shared clonotypes between healthy human individuals. Study context: Donors had three CD4 naive, three CD4 memory, two CD8 naive and one CD8 memory plate apiece. Study-level findings and limits: Among a few donors, approximately 5% of naive CD4 clonotypes were found in common.

Concerning this clone itself: Its specificity is unknown. Different DNA sequences within this sample yield the same CDR3.

Germline CDR1 MNHNS, CDR2 SASEGT. V was pared by 6 bases and J by 5 bases, with 0 bases of the junction left unmatched. The CDR3 sequence is 11 residues long. Assay: immunoSEQ multiplex PCR; the TCRdb copy retains only in-frame clones and omits some. This sample has some 1 million clones, with 75% found just once. This clonotype was obtained from a man between 18 and 35 years old in good health. The sequenced sample consisted of memory CD4+ T cells sorted from blood. Subset specified: CD45RA-negative fraction. V usage is TRBV6-1 and J usage is TRBJ1-1; 7 bases match TRBD1. CDR3 loop: CASSRGTEAFF. Written as DNA, the CDR3 is TGTGCCAGCAGCAGGGGGACTGAAGCTTTCTTT.